This T cell receptor (beta chain) was captured in a study of response to subunit inactivated influenza vaccine. Findings and limits, study-wide: Authors suggested that a seasonal influenza vaccination recruits few new T cells each time.

TCRdb used MiXCR to reprocess the RT-PCR reads, holding one entry per CDR3 protein. This table holds under 200,000 distinct CDR3 sequences, over 8.5% found once. This CDR3 comprises 14 residues. Germline values: CDR1 SGHDT, CDR2 YYEEEE. V gave up 4 bases and J gave up 2 bases, with 12 bases separating them. This clonotype was seen only a few times. What it recognizes is unknown. The rearrangement uses TRBV5-6 and TRBJ1-1; tentatively, D is TRBD1 (5 bases). The sequences come from CD8+ T cells sorted from PBMCs, collected roughly 24 months after vaccination. The receptor's source is a man between 50 and 69 years old who received an inactivated influenza vaccine. The CDR3 bases are TGTGCCAGCAGCCCTGGACATCGAAACACTGAAGCTTTCTTT. Translated, it gives CASSPGHRNTEAFF.